This T cell receptor (beta chain) was retrieved from a study of blood T cell repertoires in COVID-19. Across the whole study: Some COVID-19 samples were acute and others convalescent; all came from the United States, Italy and Spain.

Profiling relied on immunoSEQ multiplex PCR, and the TCRdb table lists in-frame clones only, not all of them. Found here are about 180,000 clones, approximately 83% of them singletons; the top ten hold about 1.5%. The junction had 11 bases not matched to a gene; V was cut back by 4 bases and J by 7 bases. Germline CDR1 and CDR2: SGHTA and FQGNSA. This CDR3 has 16 residues. The sample taken for sequencing was peripheral blood. The receptor was derived from a human donor in a cohort sampled during active COVID-19. The chain has TRBV7-2 and TRBJ2-5, with TRBD2 matching 11 bases. Here the CDR3 DNA reads TGTGCCAGCAGCTCCATTAGCGGGAGGGCGGAGGGGACCCAGTACTTC. This gives the protein CASSSISGRAEGTQYF.